This T cell receptor (beta chain) was recorded in a study of Ad26.COV2.S vaccination and SARS-CoV-2 variants. Study as a whole: In the study, Ad26.COV2.S was injected intramuscularly once, or twice 56 days apart.

The study, taken as a whole, reports: Reportedly, after vaccination the spike-specific CD8+ and CD4+ T cell responses displayed substantial breadth. Similar non-spike TCR breadth was seen in vaccine and placebo recipients.

The protocol was immunoSEQ multiplex PCR, while the TCRdb copy is restricted to in-frame clones and leaves out a portion. This table holds around 300,000 clones, around 89% found once. The sample's treatment: around 19 received Ad26.COV2.S at low or high dose, single or two shots; about 5 received placebo; per-sample allocation not given. Sample collection was performed on day 63 after the first vaccine or placebo injection. This Boston cohort included adults aged 18-55 years. The CDR3 length is 16 residues. CDR1 is SGHDN, CDR2 FVKESK, per germline. V was pared by 0 bases and J by 2 bases, with 7 bases of the junction left unmatched. Of note for this clone: The antigen remains unidentified.

This receptor was identified in a person between 18 and 65 years old who received the Ad26.COV2.S COVID-19 vaccine or a placebo. V and J are TRBV14 and TRBJ2-7, with 7 nucleotides matching TRBD2. This specimen consisted of peripheral blood, obtained in a trial of Ad26.COV2.S vaccine versus placebo. The CDR3 loop reads CASSQDGLAATYEQYF. The DNA for the CDR3 is TGTGCCAGCAGCCAAGATGGTCTAGCGGCAACCTACGAGCAGTACTTC.